This TCR beta chain was observed in a study of blood T cell repertoires in COVID-19. On the study more broadly: Italy, Spain and the United States were the sources of the convalescent and acute COVID-19 samples. Sources were T cells, B-cell-depleted T cells, or PBMCs; the material itself was cDNA or gDNA.

Original processing methods: Amplifying reference gene primers gave estimates of nucleated cell counts. Data came from immunoSEQ multiplex PCR; TCRdb stores just in-frame clones and leaves some out. From that table come the V and J calls and clone size; the DNA was used to work out D and trimming. Counted here are under 300,000 clones, about four fifths occurring once; the ten biggest clones make up approximately 5.3%. The CDR3 is made up of 15 amino acids. The V gene end was trimmed by 5 bases and the J gene end by 2 bases; junction bases not matched to a gene: 5. Germline CDR1 reads SGHRS; CDR2 reads YFSETQ.

V and J are TRBV5-1 and TRBJ2-3; 10 bases are shared with TRBD2. The sequence derives from a man of 80 years or more with acute or convalescent COVID-19. The source material was peripheral blood. The CDR3 bases are TGCGCCAGCAGGGGTCTAGCGGGAGTCACAGATACGCAGTATTTT. Its protein product is CASRGLAGVTDTQYF. The whole variable domain, filled in from reference TRBV5-1 and TRBJ2-3, reads KAGVTQTPRYLIKTRGQQVTLSCSPISGHRSVSWYQQTPGQGLQFLFEYFSETQRNKGNFPGRFSGRQFSNSRSEMNVSTLELGDSALYLCASRGLAGVTDTQYFGPGTRLTVL.